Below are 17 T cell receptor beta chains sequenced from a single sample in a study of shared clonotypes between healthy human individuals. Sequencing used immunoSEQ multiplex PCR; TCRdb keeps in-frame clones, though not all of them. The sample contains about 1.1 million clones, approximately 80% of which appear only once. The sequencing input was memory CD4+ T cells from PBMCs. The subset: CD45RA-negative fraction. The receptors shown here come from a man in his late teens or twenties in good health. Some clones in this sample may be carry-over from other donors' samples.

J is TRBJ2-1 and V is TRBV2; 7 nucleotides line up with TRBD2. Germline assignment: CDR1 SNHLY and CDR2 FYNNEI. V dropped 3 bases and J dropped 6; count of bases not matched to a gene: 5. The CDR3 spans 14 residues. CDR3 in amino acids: CASSERLATNEQFF. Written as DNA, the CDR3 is TGTGCCAGCAGTGAGAGACTAGCAACCAATGAGCAGTTCTTC. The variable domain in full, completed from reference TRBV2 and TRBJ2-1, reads EPEVTQTPSHQVTQMGQEVILRCVPISNHLYFYWYRQILGQKVEFLVSFYNNEISEKSEIFDDQFSVERPDGSNFTLKIRSTKLEDSAMYFCASSERLATNEQFFGPGTRLTVL.

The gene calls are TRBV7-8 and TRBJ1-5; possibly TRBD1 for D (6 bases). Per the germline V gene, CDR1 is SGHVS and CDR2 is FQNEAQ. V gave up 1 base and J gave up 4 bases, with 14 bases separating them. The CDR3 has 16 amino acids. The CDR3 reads CASSLGVGGTNQPQHF. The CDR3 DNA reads TGTGCCAGCAGCTTAGGGGTAGGGGGAACTAATCAGCCCCAGCATTTT.

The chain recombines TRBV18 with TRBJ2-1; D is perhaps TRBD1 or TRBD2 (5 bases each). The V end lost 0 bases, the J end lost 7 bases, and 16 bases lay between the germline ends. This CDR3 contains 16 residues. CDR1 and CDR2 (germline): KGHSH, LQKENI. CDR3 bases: TGTGCCAGCTCACCACCGAACCAAGGGACGGGGAATGAGCAGTTCTTC. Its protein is CASSPPNQGTGNEQFF. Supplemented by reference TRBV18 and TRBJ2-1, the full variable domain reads NAGVMQNPRHLVRRRGQEARLRCSPMKGHSHVYWYRQLPEEGLKFMVYLQKENIIDESGMPKERFSAEFPKEGPSILRIQQVVRGDSAAYFCASSPPNQGTGNEQFFGPGTRLTVL.

In nucleotides, the CDR3 is TGTGCCAGTGTAACCGGGACAGGCTATGGCTACACCTTC. Its protein product is CASVTGTGYGYTF. The chain links TRBV28 to TRBJ1-2, with 8 bases aligning to TRBD1. The V gene end was trimmed by 9 bases and the J gene end by 4 bases; junction bases not matched to a gene: 7. Per germline, CDR1 MDHEN and CDR2 SYDVKM. The CDR3 contains 13 residues.

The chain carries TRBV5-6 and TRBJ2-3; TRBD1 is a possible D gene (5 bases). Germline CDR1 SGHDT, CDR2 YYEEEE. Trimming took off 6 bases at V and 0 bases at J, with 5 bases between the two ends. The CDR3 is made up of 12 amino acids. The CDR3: CASKGSTDTQYF. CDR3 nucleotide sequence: TGTGCCAGCAAGGGGAGCACAGATACGCAGTATTTT. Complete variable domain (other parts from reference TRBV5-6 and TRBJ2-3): DAGVTQSPTHLIKTRGQQVTLRCSPKSGHDTVSWYQQALGQGPQFIFQYYEEEERQRGNFPDRFSGHQFPNYSSELNVNALLLGDSALYLCASKGSTDTQYFGPGTRLTVL.

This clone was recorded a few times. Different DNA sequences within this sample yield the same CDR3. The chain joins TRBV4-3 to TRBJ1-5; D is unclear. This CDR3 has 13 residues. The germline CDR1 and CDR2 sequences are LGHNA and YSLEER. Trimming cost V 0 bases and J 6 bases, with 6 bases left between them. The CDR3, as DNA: TGCGCCAGCAGCCAAGATCGGGGTCAGCCCCAGCATTTT. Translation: CASSQDRGQPQHF.

The CDR3 bases are TGCAGCGTCGGGGGAGGGACGAGAATTTACGAGCAGTACTTC. This translates into CSVGGGTRIYEQYF. This chain uses TRBV29-1 with TRBJ2-7; 7 bases agree with TRBD2. The J segment lost 4 bases and the V segment lost 6 bases, leaving 12 bases of the junction unmatched. Germline assignment: CDR1 SQVTM and CDR2 ANQGSEA. This CDR3 comprises 14 residues.

The CDR3 here is CASSFREGEYCETQYF. In DNA, the CDR3 is TGTGCCAGCAGTTTTCGGGAGGGGGAATACTGTGAGACCCAGTACTTC. The chain combines TRBV28 with TRBJ2-5; 8 nucleotides line up with TRBD2. Losses at the gene ends were 3 bases for V and 5 bases for J; bases not matched to a gene: 11. CDR3 length: 16 amino acids. Germline assignment: CDR1 MDHEN and CDR2 SYDVKM. Based on the CDR3 plus reference TRBV28 and TRBJ2-5, the full variable domain is DVKVTQSSRYLVKRTGEKVFLECVQDMDHENMFWYRQDPGLGLRLIYFSYDVKMKEKGDIPEGYSVSREKKERFSLILESASTNQTSMYLCASSFREGEYCETQYFGPGTRLLVL.

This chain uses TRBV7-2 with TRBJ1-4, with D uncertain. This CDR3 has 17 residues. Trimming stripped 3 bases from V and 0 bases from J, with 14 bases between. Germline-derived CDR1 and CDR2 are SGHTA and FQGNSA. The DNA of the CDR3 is TGTGCCAGCAGCTTCGCCCCATTGACGGCAACTAATGAAAAACTGTTTTTT. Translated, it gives CASSFAPLTATNEKLFF. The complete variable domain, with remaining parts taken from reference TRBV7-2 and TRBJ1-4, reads GAGVSQSPSNKVTEKGKDVELRCDPISGHTALYWYRQSLGQGLEFLIYFQGNSAPDKSGLPSDRFSAERTGGSVSTLTIQRTQQEDSAVYLCASSFAPLTATNEKLFFGSGTQLSVL.

The DNA for the CDR3 is TGTGCCAGCAGCTTACAGTCCCAGGGGCAGTATTTT. Translating gives CASSLQSQGQYF. The chain carries TRBV7-2 and TRBJ2-3; D is possibly TRBD1 (5 bases). This CDR3 spans 12 amino acids. Deletions cut 2 bases from V and 11 bases from J, with 11 bases between. The V gene's germline CDR1 is SGHTA and CDR2 FQGNSA.

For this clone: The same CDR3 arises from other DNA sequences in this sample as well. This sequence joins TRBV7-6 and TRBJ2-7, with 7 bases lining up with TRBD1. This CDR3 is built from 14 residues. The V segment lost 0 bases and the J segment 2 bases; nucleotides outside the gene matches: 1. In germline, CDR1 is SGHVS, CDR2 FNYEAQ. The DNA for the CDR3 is TGTGCCAGCAGCTTAGCAGGGGGCACCTACGAGCAGTACTTC. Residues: CASSLAGGTYEQYF.

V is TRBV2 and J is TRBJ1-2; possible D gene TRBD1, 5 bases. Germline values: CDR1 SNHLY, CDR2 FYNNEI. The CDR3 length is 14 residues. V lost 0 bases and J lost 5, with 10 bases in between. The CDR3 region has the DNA TGTGCCAGCAGTGAAGCGGCAGGGAATTATGGCTACACCTTC. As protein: CASSEAAGNYGYTF.

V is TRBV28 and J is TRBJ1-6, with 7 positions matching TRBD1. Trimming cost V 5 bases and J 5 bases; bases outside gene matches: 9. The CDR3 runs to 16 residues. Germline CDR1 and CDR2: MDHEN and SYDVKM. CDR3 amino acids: CASSGTATLNNSPLHF. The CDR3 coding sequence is TGTGCCAGCAGTGGGACAGCCACCCTCAATAATTCACCCCTCCACTTT.

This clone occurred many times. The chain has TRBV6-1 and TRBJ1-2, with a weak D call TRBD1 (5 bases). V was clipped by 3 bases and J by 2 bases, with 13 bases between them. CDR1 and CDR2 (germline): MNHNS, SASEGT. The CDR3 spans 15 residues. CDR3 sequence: CASSDELGRNYGYTF. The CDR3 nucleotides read TGTGCCAGCAGTGACGAACTGGGACGGAACTATGGCTACACCTTC.

CDR3 sequence (DNA): TGTGCCACAAACGGGGCCCTAGGCTACACCTTC. Translating gives CATNGALGYTF. The chain combines TRBV6-5 with TRBJ1-2; D might be TRBD1 (5 bases). Germline lookup yields CDR1 MNHEY and CDR2 SVGAGI. The CDR3 spans 11 residues. The V end was cut by 10 bases, the J end by 8 bases, with 14 bases between.

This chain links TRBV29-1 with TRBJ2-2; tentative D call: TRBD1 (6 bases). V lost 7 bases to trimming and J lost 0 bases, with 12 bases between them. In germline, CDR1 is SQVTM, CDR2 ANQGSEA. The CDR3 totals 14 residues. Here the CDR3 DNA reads TGCAGCGCGGCGGCAGGGGCGAACACCGGGGAGCTGTTTTTT. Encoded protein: CSAAAGANTGELFF.

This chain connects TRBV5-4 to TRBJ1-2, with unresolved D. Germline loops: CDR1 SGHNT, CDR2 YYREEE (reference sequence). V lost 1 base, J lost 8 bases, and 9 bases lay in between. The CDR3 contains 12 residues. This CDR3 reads CASSLIDRGYTF. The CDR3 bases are TGTGCCAGCAGCTTGATTGATAGGGGCTACACCTTC.